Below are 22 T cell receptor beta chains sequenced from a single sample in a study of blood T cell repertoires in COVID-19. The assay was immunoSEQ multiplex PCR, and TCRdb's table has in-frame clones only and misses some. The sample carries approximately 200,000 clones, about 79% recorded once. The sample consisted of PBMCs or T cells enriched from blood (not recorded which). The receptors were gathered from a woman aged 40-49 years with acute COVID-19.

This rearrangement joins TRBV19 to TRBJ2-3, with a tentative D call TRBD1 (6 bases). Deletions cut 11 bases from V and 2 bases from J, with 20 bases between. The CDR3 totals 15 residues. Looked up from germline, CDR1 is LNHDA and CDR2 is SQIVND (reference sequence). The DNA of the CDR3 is TGTGCCTCCAAACCCCGGGACATCCCCACAGATACGCAGTATTTT. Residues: CASKPRDIPTDTQYF.

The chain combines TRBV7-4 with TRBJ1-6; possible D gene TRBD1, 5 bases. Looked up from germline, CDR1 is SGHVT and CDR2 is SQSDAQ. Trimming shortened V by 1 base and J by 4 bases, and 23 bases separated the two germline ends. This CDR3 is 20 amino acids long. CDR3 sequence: CASSLEGKRRGWDYNSPLHF. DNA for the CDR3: TGTGCCAGCAGCTTAGAAGGAAAGCGGAGGGGATGGGATTATAATTCACCCCTCCACTTT.

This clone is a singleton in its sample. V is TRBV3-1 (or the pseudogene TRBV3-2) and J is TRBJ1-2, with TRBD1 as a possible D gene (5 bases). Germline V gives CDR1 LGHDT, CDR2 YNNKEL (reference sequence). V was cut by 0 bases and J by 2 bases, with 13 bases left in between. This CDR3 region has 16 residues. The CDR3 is CASSQEAGGLNYGYTF. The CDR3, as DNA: TGTGCCAGCAGCCAAGAAGCGGGGGGACTAAACTATGGCTACACCTTC.

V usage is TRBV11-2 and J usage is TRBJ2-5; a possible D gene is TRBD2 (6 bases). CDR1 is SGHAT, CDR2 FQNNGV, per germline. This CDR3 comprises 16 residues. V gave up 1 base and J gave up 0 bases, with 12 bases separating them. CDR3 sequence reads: CASSLGAGTYQETQYF. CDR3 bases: TGTGCCAGCAGCTTAGGGGCGGGAACGTACCAAGAGACCCAGTACTTC.

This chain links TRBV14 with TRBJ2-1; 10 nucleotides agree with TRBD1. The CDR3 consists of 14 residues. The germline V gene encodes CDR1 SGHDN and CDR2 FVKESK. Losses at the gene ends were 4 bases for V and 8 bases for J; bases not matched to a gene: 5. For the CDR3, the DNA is TGTGCCAGCAGCCCCCGGACAGGGGGGCATGAGCAGTTCTTC. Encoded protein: CASSPRTGGHEQFF.

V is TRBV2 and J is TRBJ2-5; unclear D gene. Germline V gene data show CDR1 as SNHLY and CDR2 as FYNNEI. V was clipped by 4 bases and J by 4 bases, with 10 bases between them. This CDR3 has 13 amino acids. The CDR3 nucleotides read TGTGCCAGCAGTGGAGGAGCGATAGAGACCCAGTACTTC. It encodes CASSGGAIETQYF.

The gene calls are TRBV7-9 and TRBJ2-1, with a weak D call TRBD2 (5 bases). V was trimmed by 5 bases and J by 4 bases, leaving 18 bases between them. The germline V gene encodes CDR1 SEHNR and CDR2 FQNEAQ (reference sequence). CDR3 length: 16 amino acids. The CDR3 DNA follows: TGTGCCAGCAGCCCCGTAAGCGGATACTTTTACAATGAGCAGTTCTTC. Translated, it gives CASSPVSGYFYNEQFF.

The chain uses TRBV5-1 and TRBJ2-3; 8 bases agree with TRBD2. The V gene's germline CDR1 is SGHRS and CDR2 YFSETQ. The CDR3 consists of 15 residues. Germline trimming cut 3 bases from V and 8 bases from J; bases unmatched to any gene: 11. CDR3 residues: CASSSPGLERRTQYF. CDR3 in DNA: TGCGCCAGCAGCTCGCCGGGACTAGAACGGCGTACGCAGTATTTT.

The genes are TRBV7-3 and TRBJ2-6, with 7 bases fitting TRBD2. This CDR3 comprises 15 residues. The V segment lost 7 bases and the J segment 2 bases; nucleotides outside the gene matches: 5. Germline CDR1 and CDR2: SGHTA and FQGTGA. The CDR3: CASKPGGAGANVLTF. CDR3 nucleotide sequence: TGTGCCAGCAAGCCGGGGGGAGCTGGGGCCAACGTCCTGACTTTC.

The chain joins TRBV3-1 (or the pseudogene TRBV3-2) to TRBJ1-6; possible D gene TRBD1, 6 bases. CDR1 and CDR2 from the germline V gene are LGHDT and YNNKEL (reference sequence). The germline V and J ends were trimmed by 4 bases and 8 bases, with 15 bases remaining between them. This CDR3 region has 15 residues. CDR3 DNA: TGTGCCAGCAGCCGATCAGGGGATAAGCATTCACCCCTCCACTTT. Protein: CASSRSGDKHSPLHF.

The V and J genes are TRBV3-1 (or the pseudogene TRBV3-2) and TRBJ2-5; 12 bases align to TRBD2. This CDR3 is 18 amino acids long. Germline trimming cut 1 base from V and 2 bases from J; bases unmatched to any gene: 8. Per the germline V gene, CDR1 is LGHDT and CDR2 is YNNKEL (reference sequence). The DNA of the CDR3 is TGTGCCAGCAGCCAAGCGCCCGGGACTAGCGGGTCACAAGAGACCCAGTACTTC. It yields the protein CASSQAPGTSGSQETQYF.

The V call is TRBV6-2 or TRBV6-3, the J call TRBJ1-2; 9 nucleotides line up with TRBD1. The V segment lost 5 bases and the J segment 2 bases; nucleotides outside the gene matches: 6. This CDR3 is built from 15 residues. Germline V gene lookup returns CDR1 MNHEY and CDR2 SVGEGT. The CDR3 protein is CASSPAGTGNYGYTF. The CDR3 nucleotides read TGTGCCAGCAGTCCGGCCGGGACAGGGAACTATGGCTACACCTTC.

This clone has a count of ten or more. The CDR3 DNA sequence: TGTGCCAGCAGTTACCAACAGTTGCTCGACACCGGGGAGCTGTTTTTT. Its protein product is CASSYQQLLDTGELFF. The V and J genes are TRBV6-5 and TRBJ2-2; D is ambiguous. V gave up 2 bases and J gave up 3 bases, with 13 bases separating them. The germline V gene has CDR1 MNHEY and CDR2 SVGAGI. CDR3 length: 16 residues.

CDR3 region: CASSPTGFEQFF. CDR3 nucleotides: TGTGCCAGCTCACCTACAGGGTTTGAGCAGTTCTTC. The V gene is TRBV18, the J gene TRBJ2-1, with a weak D call TRBD1 (6 bases). Germline CDR1 reads KGHSH; CDR2 reads LQKENI. Trimming stripped 3 bases from V and 9 bases from J, with 9 bases between. The CDR3 is made up of 12 amino acids.

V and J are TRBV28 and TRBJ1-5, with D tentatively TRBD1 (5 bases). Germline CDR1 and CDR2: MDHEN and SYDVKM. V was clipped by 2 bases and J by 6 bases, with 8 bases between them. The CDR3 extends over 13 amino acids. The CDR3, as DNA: TGTGCCAGCAGTTTAGGTCAGGGTCAGCCCCAGCATTTT. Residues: CASSLGQGQPQHF.

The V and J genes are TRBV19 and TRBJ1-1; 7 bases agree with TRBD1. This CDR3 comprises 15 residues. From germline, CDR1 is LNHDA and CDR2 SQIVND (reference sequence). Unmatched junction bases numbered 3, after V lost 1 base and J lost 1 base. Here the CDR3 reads CASSIVHRGNTEAFF. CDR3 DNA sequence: TGTGCCAGTAGTATAGTTCACAGGGGGAACACTGAAGCTTTCTTT.

CDR3 in amino acids: CASRSAGGNSPLHF. The CDR3, as DNA: TGTGCCAGTAGGTCGGCAGGGGGGAATTCACCCCTCCACTTT. The chain links TRBV19 to TRBJ1-6; 7 nucleotides align to TRBD1. CDR3 length: 14 amino acids. With V trimmed by 6 bases and J by 7 bases, 6 bases remained unmatched. Germline CDR1 LNHDA, CDR2 SQIVND (reference sequence).

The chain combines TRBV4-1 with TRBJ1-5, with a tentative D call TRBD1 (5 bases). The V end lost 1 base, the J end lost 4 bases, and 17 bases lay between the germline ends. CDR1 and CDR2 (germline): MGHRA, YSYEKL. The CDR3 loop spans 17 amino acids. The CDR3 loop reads CASSQGGVGLENQPQHF. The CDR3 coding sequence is TGCGCCAGCAGCCAAGGGGGGGTAGGTCTGGAGAATCAGCCCCAGCATTTT.

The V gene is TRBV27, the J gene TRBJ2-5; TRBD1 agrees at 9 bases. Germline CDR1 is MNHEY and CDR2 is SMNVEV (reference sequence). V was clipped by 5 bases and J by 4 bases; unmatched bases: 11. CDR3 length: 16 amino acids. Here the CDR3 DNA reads TGTGCCAGCAGTCGGGGCGCCGGGACAGGGATAGAGACCCAGTACTTC. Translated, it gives CASSRGAGTGIETQYF.

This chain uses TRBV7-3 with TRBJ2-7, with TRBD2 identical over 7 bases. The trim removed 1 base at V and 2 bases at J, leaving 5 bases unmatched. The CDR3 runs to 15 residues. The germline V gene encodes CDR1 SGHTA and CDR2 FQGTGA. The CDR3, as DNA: TGTGCCAGCAGCTTAAGGGAGGGATCTACCTACGAGCAGTACTTC. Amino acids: CASSLREGSTYEQYF.

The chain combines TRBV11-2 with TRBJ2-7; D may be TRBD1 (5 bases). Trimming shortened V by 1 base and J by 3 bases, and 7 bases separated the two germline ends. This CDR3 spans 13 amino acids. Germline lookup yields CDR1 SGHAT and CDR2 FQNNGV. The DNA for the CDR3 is TGTGCCAGCAGCTTAGGCAGGGTCTACGAGCAGTACTTC. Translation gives CASSLGRVYEQYF.

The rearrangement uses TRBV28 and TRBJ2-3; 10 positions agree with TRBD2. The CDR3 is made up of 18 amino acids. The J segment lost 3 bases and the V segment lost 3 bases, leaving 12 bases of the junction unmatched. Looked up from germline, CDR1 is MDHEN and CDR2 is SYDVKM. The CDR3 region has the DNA TGTGCCAGCAGTTTGGGGGGCTCTAGCGGGAGTGAGACAGATACGCAGTATTTT. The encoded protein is CASSLGGSSGSETDTQYF.